The text below deals with one T cell receptor (beta chain). Data came from immunoSEQ multiplex PCR; TCRdb stores just in-frame clones and leaves some out. The sample contains some 150,000 clones, 70% to 90% of which appear only once. This sample stems from a study of blood T cell repertoires in COVID-19. On the study more broadly: The United States, Italy and Spain provided the acute and convalescent COVID-19 samples. Sources were T cells, B-cell-depleted T cells, or PBMCs; the material itself was cDNA or gDNA.

Trimming stripped 1 base from V and 9 bases from J, with 13 bases between. CDR3 length equals 15 residues. Germline V gene data show CDR1 as SEHNR and CDR2 as FQNEAQ (reference sequence). The sequence came from a man aged 70-80 years with acute or convalescent COVID-19. The genes are TRBV7-9 and TRBJ1-6; D perhaps matches TRBD1 (5 bases). Sequencing input: peripheral blood. CDR3 residues: CASSLDSGLTSPLHF. CDR3 nucleotide sequence: TGTGCCAGCAGCTTAGATTCAGGGTTAACTTCACCCCTCCACTTT.